A single sample is the source of the 17 T cell receptor beta chains below, sequenced in a study of cytomegalovirus exposure and HLA in healthy donors. PCR amplification relied on 60 Vbeta primers (plus 13 Jbeta primers). The repertoire was sequenced with immunoSEQ multiplex PCR; TCRdb's copy has only in-frame clones and lacks some. This sample has approximately 80,000 clones, with over 75% found just once. The sequenced sample was PBMCs. Receptor source: a male donor in good health and CMV-seropositive.

This chain connects TRBV19 to TRBJ2-5, with 9 bases lining up with TRBD1. Per germline, CDR1 LNHDA and CDR2 SQIVND (reference sequence). Trimming cost V 5 bases and J 6 bases; bases outside gene matches: 10. This CDR3 is built from 15 residues. CDR3 residues: CASSQGTGLGKTQYF. DNA of the CDR3: TGTGCCAGTAGTCAAGGGACAGGGTTGGGAAAGACCCAGTACTTC.

Worth noting for this clone: The junction and the germline gene differ at one end; a read error may be behind it. This sample includes further DNA sequences coding for the same CDR3. This chain uses TRBV6-5 with TRBJ1-2, with D possibly being TRBD1 (6 bases). Germline values: CDR1 MNHEY, CDR2 SVGAGI. The CDR3 runs to 15 residues. CDR3 in DNA: TGTGCCAGCAGCTACTCAGGGGCCGCTAACTATGGCTACACCTTC. This sequence encodes CASSYSGAANYGYTF.

The V call is TRBV7-9, the J call TRBJ1-5, with a possible D match to TRBD1 (6 bases). Germline loops: CDR1 SEHNR, CDR2 FQNEAQ (reference sequence). This CDR3 region has 14 residues. The V gene lost 1 base and the J gene lost 7 bases, with 11 bases spanning the gap. The CDR3 sequence: CASSLGTVGQPQHF. The DNA for the CDR3 is TGTGCCAGCAGCTTAGGGACAGTAGGGCAGCCCCAGCATTTT.

Remarks on this clone: This sample includes further DNA sequences coding for the same CDR3. The V and J genes are TRBV28 and TRBJ1-4, with TRBD1 matching 8 bases. Germline-derived CDR1 and CDR2 are MDHEN and SYDVKM. Trimming cost V 3 bases and J 8 bases; bases outside gene matches: 2. The CDR3 runs to 13 residues. In DNA, the CDR3 is TGTGCCAGCAGTTTGCAGGGGGCGGAAAAACTGTTTTTT. Its protein product is CASSLQGAEKLFF.

The chain recombines TRBV7-3 with TRBJ2-1; 10 bases are shared with TRBD2. The CDR3 spans 16 residues. Germline V gene sequence: CDR1 SGHTA, CDR2 FQGTGA. Trimming took 2 bases from V and 6 from J; bases not matched to a gene: 7. The CDR3 nucleotides read TGTGCCAGCAGCTTAGATCGGCTAGCGGGAGCCAATGAGCAGTTCTTC. Translating it yields CASSLDRLAGANEQFF.

This chain joins TRBV6-5 and TRBJ2-5; perhaps TRBD2 as D (6 bases). V lost 6 bases to trimming and J lost 4 bases, with 15 bases between them. The length of the CDR3 is 14 residues. Germline V gene data show CDR1 as MNHEY and CDR2 as SVGAGI. The CDR3 reads CASRPEGRRETQYF. CDR3 nucleotide sequence: TGTGCCAGCAGGCCGGAGGGTAGGCGAGAGACCCAGTACTTC.

Concerning this clone itself: The sample contains more than one DNA sequence encoding this CDR3. The chain carries TRBV18 and TRBJ1-2; D possibly corresponds to TRBD1 (6 bases). The CDR3 runs to 13 residues. Trimming removed 3 bases at V and 3 bases at J, with 8 bases between. Germline V gives CDR1 KGHSH, CDR2 LQKENI. The CDR3 DNA follows: TGTGCCAGCTCACCGGGACAAGACTATGGCTACACCTTC. This translates into CASSPGQDYGYTF.

The chain uses TRBV4-1 and TRBJ2-1; D is unresolved. The V gene's germline CDR1 is MGHRA and CDR2 YSYEKL. V was cut by 4 bases and J by 10 bases, with 17 bases left in between. This CDR3 has 14 amino acids. The DNA for the CDR3 is TGCGCCAGCAGCCGGCTCGAAACTACGGAAGAGCAGTTCTTC. It encodes CASSRLETTEEQFF.

V and J are TRBV11-2 and TRBJ2-7, with D possibly TRBD2 on 5 matching bases. From germline, CDR1 is SGHAT and CDR2 FQNNGV. CDR3 length: 13 amino acids. Trimming pared 5 bases from V and 3 bases from J, leaving 11 bases between. CDR3 region: CASSKDLLYEQYF. The DNA for the CDR3 is TGTGCCAGCAGCAAGGACTTGCTCTACGAGCAGTACTTC.

V and J are TRBV13 and TRBJ2-7; 10 bases align to TRBD2. The CDR3 loop spans 13 amino acids. Germline CDR1 and CDR2: PRHDT and FYEKMQ (reference sequence). The V and J ends lost 6 bases and 6 bases, in that order; junction bases with no gene match: 5. In DNA, the CDR3 is TGTGCCAGCAGACCAGCGGGAGGGCCCGAGCAGTACTTC. Translation: CASRPAGGPEQYF. The variable domain in full, completed from reference TRBV13 and TRBJ2-7, reads AAGVIQSPRHLIKEKRETATLKCYPIPRHDTVYWYQQGPGQDPQFLISFYEKMQSDKGSIPDRFSAQQFSDYHSELNMSSLELGDSALYFCASRPAGGPEQYFGPGTRLTVT.

This clone was recorded a few times. J is TRBJ1-4 and V is TRBV4-1; D is unclear. This CDR3 contains 13 residues. The V gene lost 4 bases and the J gene lost 7 bases, with 10 bases spanning the gap. CDR1 is MGHRA, CDR2 YSYEKL, per germline. CDR3 sequence: CASSLLRGEKLFF. CDR3 coding DNA: TGCGCCAGCAGCCTTCTCCGGGGTGAAAAACTGTTTTTT.

The chain carries TRBV7-8 and TRBJ2-4; D call uncertain. Germline lookup yields CDR1 SGHVS and CDR2 FQNEAQ. Trimming stripped 5 bases from V and 0 bases from J, with 14 bases between. This CDR3 is 16 amino acids long. DNA for the CDR3: TGTGCCAGCAGCGAACACGCACGATTAGCCAAAAACATTCAGTACTTC. This encodes CASSEHARLAKNIQYF.

The rearrangement joins TRBV5-5 to TRBJ2-7; possible D gene TRBD1, 5 bases. With 1 base removed from V and 6 bases from J, the gap between germline ends came to 14 bases. CDR1 and CDR2 from the germline V gene are SGHKS and YYEKEE (reference sequence). This CDR3 has 14 residues. CDR3 in amino acids: CASSLPVGEGEQYF. CDR3 coding DNA: TGTGCCAGCAGCTTGCCAGTAGGGGAAGGCGAGCAGTACTTC.

This sequence joins TRBV5-6 and TRBJ2-2, with 8 positions matching TRBD2. The germline CDR1 and CDR2 sequences are SGHDT and YYEEEE. The V and J ends lost 3 bases and 4 bases, in that order; junction bases with no gene match: 5. CDR3 length equals 15 residues. Here the CDR3 reads CASSSPGTSTGELFF. The CDR3, as DNA: TGTGCCAGCAGCTCGCCCGGGACTAGCACCGGGGAGCTGTTTTTT.

There are a few counts of this clone. The V gene is TRBV19, the J gene TRBJ2-1; possibly TRBD1 for D (5 bases). Germline V lookup: CDR1 LNHDA, CDR2 SQIVND (reference sequence). This CDR3 has 14 amino acids. V was cut by 2 bases and J by 9 bases, with 14 bases left in between. The CDR3 bases are TGTGCCAGTAGTATATCTGGGGCGCGCGGTGAGCAGTTCTTC. It encodes CASSISGARGEQFF.

Details on this clone: Relative to the germline gene, one junction end is altered; a read error may explain this. V gene TRBV7-3 combines with J gene TRBJ2-6, with TRBD1 as a possible D gene (5 bases). This CDR3 has 14 amino acids. Germline CDR1 and CDR2: SGHTA and FQGTGA. The CDR3 DNA reads as TGTGCCAGCAGCAGGGCGTCTGGGGCCAACGTCCCGACTTTC. Protein: CASSRASGANVPTF.

Only one count was recorded for this clone. The V gene is TRBV6-5, the J gene TRBJ2-2, with 8 bases matching TRBD2. V gave up 6 bases and J gave up 7 bases; unmatched junction bases: 10. The CDR3 is 15 amino acids. The germline V gene has CDR1 MNHEY and CDR2 SVGAGI. The CDR3 region is CASSPTGGKVGELFF. In DNA form, the CDR3 reads TGTGCCAGCAGCCCCACGGGGGGGAAGGTCGGGGAGCTGTTTTTT.